This TCR beta chain comes out of a study of glioma-infiltrating T cells after dendritic cell vaccination (dated by TCRdb to about 2016). Turning to the overall study: The cohort included some 15 glioblastoma patients drawn from Phase I and II dendritic cell vaccination trials, of whom 9 were newly diagnosed and 6 had recurrent disease. Between 2003 and 2012, patients were given autologous tumor lysate-pulsed dendritic cell vaccination. The vaccine was prepared from monocyte-derived dendritic cells that were cultured for 6 to 7 days with IL-4 and GM-CSF and then pulsed overnight with autologous tumor lysate. Three intradermal dendritic cell vaccine injections were administered to patients at biweekly intervals in the arm below the axilla. In glioblastoma patients vaccinated with dendritic cells, deep sequencing of TCR beta CDR3 regions served to measure the amount of tumor-infiltrating lymphocytes and to compare repertoires between tumor and blood. TCR sequencing metrics, including TIL content and tumor-blood repertoire overlap, were correlated with survival after dendritic cell vaccination.

Concerning this clone itself: Its antigen is currently not known. Base qualities are not at hand, and no much larger clone is one base apart.

Broad study findings and their caveats: The cohort was small and heterogeneous, with few patients having full blood and tumor sets and even fewer initial-recurrent tumor pairs. No direct relationship between TCR clonality and survival was found, suggesting that a diverse polyclonal response may matter. After dendritic cell vaccination, a higher estimated pretreatment TIL content predicted longer time to progression and longer overall survival. The three-group TCR overlap response model was described as speculative and requiring prospective validation.

Reading from cysteine to phenylalanine, the CDR3 counts 15 amino acids. Here the CDR3 DNA is all that survives: 45 bases in frame from base 1. The germline V gene (reference sequence) supplies CDR1 MNHNY and CDR2 SVGAGI. Unmatched junction bases come to 5, with V trimmed by 5 bases and J by 1 base. The immunoSEQ assay amplified TCRB CDR3 regions from around 2 micrograms of genomic DNA, or from all available DNA when less than that amount was available. The multiplex PCR relied on 60 forward primers for TCR V beta segments and 13 reverse primers for J beta segments. To estimate reads per starting template, synthetic control templates were spiked into each sample at limiting dilution. Sequencing produced 87 bp reads on the Illumina HiSeq System. In the paper's pipeline: PCR and sequencing errors were removed by merging closely related sequences with a nearest neighbor algorithm. TCR overlap was measured as the percentage of unique tumor TCR beta sequences also present in the same patient's peripheral blood. The clones in this table, taken by TCRdb from immuneACCESS, are in-frame only. Not every clone is retained; where verified, under half of the shortfall comes from an unresolved V gene, and the cause of the rest is unknown. V and J calls and clone size come straight from that table; D and trimming were deduced from the DNA. Within this sample are 20,000 to 30,000 clones, with 89% of them counted one time only. The ten largest clonotypes hold around 2.9% of the sample.

According to the study, the label for this sample's time point signals: after dendritic cell vaccination, including at tumor progression/relapse. Selection of patients required sufficient residual fresh-frozen tumor tissue and over two years of available survival data. None of the glioblastoma patients carried an isocitrate dehydrogenase mutation, although molecular status otherwise varied. PBMC were collected before vaccination, two weeks after the third vaccination, and at tumor progression if tumor progression occurred. Genomic DNA was extracted with the Qiagen DNeasy Blood extraction Kit. This TCR came from a human donor with glioblastoma. The sequence is built from TRBV6-6 and TRBJ1-1; TRBD1 fits 9 bases in the junction. Source: blood, taken after dendritic cell vaccination. The CDR3 protein is CASSPGQGGNTEAFF. Read as DNA, the sequence is TGTGCCAGCAGTCCGGGACAGGGAGGGAACACTGAAGCTTTCTTT.